Presented here are 2 T cell receptor beta chains from one specimen sequenced in a study of blood T cell repertoires in COVID-19. Profiling relied on immunoSEQ multiplex PCR, and the TCRdb table lists in-frame clones only, not all of them. The sample records about 17,000 clones, around 77% being singletons. Sequencing was performed on peripheral blood. Source of these receptors: a man aged 65-85 years with COVID-19, enrolled during active disease.

The chain employs TRBV5-1 and TRBJ2-3; D remains unclear. The CDR3 has 14 residues. From germline, CDR1 is SGHRS and CDR2 YFSETQ. The V end was cut by 4 bases, the J end by 4 bases, with 13 bases between. The DNA of the CDR3 is TGCGCCAGCAGCCGAGACTGGTTCGCAGATACGCAGTATTTT. Residues: CASSRDWFADTQYF. Combining the CDR3 with reference TRBV5-1 and TRBJ2-3 gives the whole variable domain KAGVTQTPRYLIKTRGQQVTLSCSPISGHRSVSWYQQTPGQGLQFLFEYFSETQRNKGNFPGRFSGRQFSNSRSEMNVSTLELGDSALYLCASSRDWFADTQYFGPGTRLTVL.

As DNA, the CDR3 is TGTGCCAGCAGCTTAGCTGCGGGTAGCAATCAGCCCCAGCATTTT. This translates into CASSLAAGSNQPQHF. J is TRBJ1-5 and V is TRBV7-9; no definite D call. Germline V gives CDR1 SEHNR, CDR2 FQNEAQ (reference sequence). Trimming left V 0 bases short and J 0 bases short, with 6 bases between. This CDR3 is built from 15 residues.